This T cell receptor beta chain was sequenced for a study of CD8+ T cells in alopecia areata (dated by TCRdb to between 2017 and 2018). About the investigation overall: Treated patients were enrolled in an open-label pilot trial of oral tofacitinib at 5 to 10 mg twice daily for moderate-to-severe alopecia areata. Patients received tofacitinib for 6 to 18 months and were then followed off drug for 6 months to check for delayed response and recurrence. Disease severity in treated patients was measured with the SALT score, which quantifies the percentage of affected scalp surface area. In both human patients and the C3H/HeJ mouse model, the study applied high-throughput TCRbeta sequencing to look at T cell clonal expansion in alopecia areata. On the human side, TCRbeta sequencing was run on scalp tissue and on sorted CD4+ and CD8+ peripheral blood T cells from healthy controls and from alopecia areata patients with either patchy or totalis/universalis disease. Patients on tofacitinib were biopsied at baseline and after 4 and 24 weeks of treatment, and several of the patients also had a later scalp biopsy. Clonality in the scalp was compared among normal scalp (n=4), patchy alopecia areata scalp (n=8), and alopecia totalis/universalis scalp (n=8). RNA came from the PAXgene miRNA kit for fixed scalp, the miRNeasy kit for PBMCs, and the RNeasy kit for mouse skin. TCRbeta CDR3 regions were amplified by immunoSEQ multiplex PCR with 35 Vbeta forward and 13 Jbeta reverse primers. The full study reports these points: Shared TCR sequences between patients were less evident than in mice, which may be partly attributable to HLA diversity in the patient population. Lesional scalp, especially in alopecia totalis/universalis, showed higher clonality and more expanded CD8+ clones than normal scalp, suggesting antigenic drive. Because the treated cohort was small and had only one nonresponder, larger studies are needed to examine links between baseline CD8+ expansion and response. Tofacitinib significantly lowered scalp clonality and the number of expanded CD8+ clones among the top 100 scalp clones. Unlike mouse skin, which is dominated by gammadelta T cells, normal human skin has resident alphabeta T cells that are also sequenced, and this complicates analysis of the scalp TCR repertoire. During tofacitinib treatment, many expanded lesional clones stuck around in both scalp and blood, and this persistence may partly explain why relapse happens after treatment is stopped.

Its CDR3 holds 14 amino acids, cysteine through phenylalanine. Just the 42-base CDR3 DNA is kept, in frame starting at base 1. For this chain, trimming is 3 bases at the V end and 5 bases at the J end, and the number of junction bases without a gene match is 4. Taken from the germline V gene (reference sequence), the CDR1 and CDR2 loops are MNHEY and SMNVEV. According to the study, the label for this sample's time point signals: around 26 weeks on oral tofacitinib. The meaning of the sample's treatment or condition label: oral pan-JAK inhibitor, 5-10 mg twice daily. Lesional scalp punch biopsies and peripheral blood were obtained from alopecia areata patients. PBMCs were separated by density centrifugation and stained for CD3, CD4 and CD8, after which CD4+ and CD8+ T cells were sorted on a FACSAria. The method was the immunoSEQ multiplex PCR assay. To provide template for TCR sequencing, every sample had RNA extracted and reverse transcribed into cDNA. SuperScript III was used for first-strand cDNA synthesis, primed with a 2:1 mix of oligo-dT and random hexamers. A synthetic immune receptor repertoire was used to assess amplification bias, and residual bias was removed computationally. Under the source paper's analysis protocol: Raw reads were preprocessed to remove errors, and CDR3 was defined by IMGT conventions from the conserved cysteine to phenylalanine. Clonality was calculated as 1 minus Shannon entropy normalized by log2 of the number of productive unique TCRs. Whether each scalp clone was CD4 or CD8 was inferred by checking scalp TCRbeta sequences against the CD4 and CD8 repertoires from sorted blood. What TCRdb holds here is the immuneACCESS table cut down to in-frame rearrangements. Part of the clones is not present; checked against another copy, under half of the missing clones reflect an unresolved V gene, and the others are unexplained. V, J and clone size derive from that table, while D and trimming were established from the DNA sequence. This sample holds under 200,000 clones; around 60% were observed only once. The leading ten clones occupy 14% of the sample.

Note on this clone: Its antigen specificity is not known. No per-base quality is available; no much larger clone lies one base away.

The source is a human donor with alopecia areata. The rearrangement combines TRBV27 with TRBJ2-3; the junction holds 8 bases that match TRBD2. Sample: CD4+ T cells sorted from blood, taken at week 24, from a patient treated with tofacitinib. The DNA sequence is given as TGTGCCAGCAGTTTCGGGGGGGCCAAAGATACGCAGTATTTT. Translated, this gives CASSFGGAKDTQYF.